This T cell receptor beta chain comes out of a study of blood T cells in healthy people across ages (dated by TCRdb to 2015 to 2017). Regarding the study in general: In model experiments, template switching captured about one uniquely barcoded TCR beta cDNA molecule for every two T cells. Age-related changes in TCR beta repertoire diversity were measured in the study by deep sequencing normalized with unique cDNA molecular identifiers. Four age groups were formed from the donors: young (average roughly 16 years), middle-aged (just under 40), aged (62) and long-lived (less than 85). To avoid experimental bias, donors of different ages were spread randomly across the sequencing lanes. For two donors (one aged 18 to 30 and one aged 80 or older), the study analyzed two additional independent replicas of 1 million unique cDNA reads from the same blood draw. Overall study results and their limits: Observed TCR beta diversity per million T cells fell roughly linearly with age, and a significant reduction was already apparent by age around 44. Since profiling was done on bulk unsorted PBMCs, naive and antigen-experienced compartments could not be conclusively compared. Compared with the aged group, the long-lived group had more naive CD4+ T cells, fewer expanded clones and increased TCR diversity, a pattern suggesting age selection. Because donor CMV infection status was unknown, age-related changes in expanded clonotypes were potentially confounded. Total diversity estimates from one million sequenced T cells were considered lower bounds and underestimates. There was a strong correlation between observed TCR beta diversity and the percentage of naive T cells measured by flow cytometry.

As regards this clonotype: Its binding antigen is unknown. No much larger clone exists at a distance of one base, and base qualities are not known.

Donors were approximately 42 systemically healthy Caucasian individuals from Russia aged 6 to 90 years. Roughly 10 milliliters of peripheral blood were collected from each donor into EDTA-treated Vacutainer tubes. Ficoll-Paque density-gradient centrifugation was used to isolate PBMCs, with at least 6 million per sample. Total RNA was extracted from PBMCs with Trizol reagent, with at least 6 micrograms obtained per sample. The percentages of naive CD45RAhigh/CD27high T cells were determined by flow cytometry on a PBMC aliquot from every donor. The library was produced with 5' RACE. Sequencing was performed on an Illumina HiSeq 2500. The second PCR ran for roughly 7 to 12 cycles and used a J-beta primer mix along with a sample-barcoded 5' primer. A template-switch 5' adaptor carrying 12 random nucleotides introduced a unique molecular identifier onto each TCR beta cDNA molecule. Each sample yielded at least 3 million CDR3-containing paired-end reads. The Mint cDNA synthesis kit, primed by a TRBC-specific oligonucleotide, was used to synthesize first-strand cDNA from all RNA. All cDNA was treated with uracil-DNA glycosylase and then went through a first 18-cycle PCR with the universal primers M1SS and BC2_uni_R. For the original study's pipeline: For normalization, 1 million high-quality reads, each with a distinct molecular identifier, were randomly selected from each sample. Instead of being binned into consensus sequences, reads that shared molecular identifiers were thrown out. MiTCR, with a Q25 quality threshold and the strictest error-elimination algorithm, was used for CDR3 identification, clonotype clustering and error correction. A nonparametric unseen species model with Euler transformation was used to estimate lower-bound total TCR beta diversity. TCRdb trimmed public reads at Q25 via fastp, called clones via MiXCR and kept in-frame beta chains. Every CDR3 protein is listed once, alongside the most common genes and DNA of its rows. None of the V and J calls come from the authors' own analysis; TCRdb made them. This sample is represented by 600,000 or so distinct CDR3 sequences; 20% to 25% of them were singletons. The ten largest clones represent 3.5% to 4% of the sample.

Sequencing was done on a sample of blood. The receptor was derived from a man in his 70s in good health.

The CDR3 corresponds to CASSLDAWGAYNEQFF. In nucleotides, the sequence is TGTGCCAGCAGCTTGGACGCGTGGGGGGCCTACAATGAGCAGTTCTTC. The rearranged chain carries TRBV12-3 or TRBV12-4 and TRBJ2-5, and perhaps TRBD2 as D gene, on 6 matching bases. Gene TRBJ2-1 matches the end of the DNA better, so the J call may be wrong. There are 16 amino acids in the CDR3, from cysteine to phenylalanine inclusive. Of the read, only the CDR3 DNA is kept; its 48 bases are in frame from base 1.